This TCR beta chain was obtained from a study of shared clonotypes between healthy human individuals. The genomic DNA of each subset was split evenly across several immunoSEQ plates. Some clones are missing from TCRdb's copy, which holds only in-frame ones; the method was immunoSEQ multiplex PCR. The sample holds around 580,000 clones; 95% to 98% are singletons and the top ten take approximately 0.33%. Naive-designated CD8 cells lacked CD45RO, were positively enriched for CCR7, and omitted terminally differentiated effector memory CD45RA+ cells. V shed 5 bases and J shed 9 bases, with 8 bases lying between them. This CDR3 spans 11 amino acids. Germline CDR1 is SGHAT and CDR2 is FQNNGV.

The TCR sequence derives from a man between 25 and 39 years old in good health. This chain connects TRBV11-2 to TRBJ2-4; no definite D call. Sample: naive CD8+ T cells sorted from blood. The CDR3 is CASSQTLIQYF. The CDR3 bases are TGTGCCAGCAGCCAGACCCTCATTCAGTACTTC.